A selection of T cell receptor beta chains follows, all from one sample in a study of regulatory T cells in long-lasting Graves disease. TCRdb passed the multiplex PCR reads through MiXCR, listing each CDR3 protein once. The table shows approximately 480,000 distinct CDR3 sequences, with 15% to 20% occurring only once. The sample also formed part of further work on T cells in Graves' hyperthyroidism and ophthalmopathy.

This specimen consisted of peripheral blood mononuclear cells (PBMCs), obtained at new diagnosis, from a patient treated with antithyroid drugs. All receptors derive from a man aged 35-49 years with Graves disease. Both conserved end residues are part of each CDR3. D genes are given only for firm matches. Clone size, where shown, is once, few, many, or a class for clones that have expanded.

j_gene | v_gene | abundance | d_gene | CDR3aa | CDR3nt
TRBJ1-1 | TRBV20-1 | many | TRBD1 | CSARDGGGDEAFF | TGCAGTGCTAGAGATGGAGGGGGCGATGAAGCTTTCTTT
TRBJ2-3 | TRBV19 | few | - | CASSIDLLGSTDTQYF | TGTGCCAGTAGTATAGATCTATTGGGAAGCACAGATACGCAGTATTTT
TRBJ1-6 | TRBV12-3/TRBV12-4 | few | - | CASSKRSSYNSPLHF | TGTGCCAGCAGTAAGCGCAGCTCCTATAATTCACCCCTCCACTTT
TRBJ2-1 | TRBV20-1 | - | - | CSASREGRRGQGQFF | TGCAGTGCTAGTAGGGAGGGTAGGCGGGGGCAAGGGCAGTTCTTC
TRBJ1-2 | TRBV5-1 | - | - | CASSLEWGNYGYTF | TGTGCCAGCAGCTTGGAGTGGGGGAATTATGGCTACACCTTC
TRBJ1-1 | TRBV11-2 | - | - | CASSLGDEAFF | TGTGCCAGCAGCTTAGGAGATGAAGCTTTCTTT
TRBJ2-3 | TRBV5-1 | many | TRBD2 | CASLPGLGHRTDTQYF | TGCGCCAGCCTACCCGGACTAGGTCATAGAACAGATACGCAGTATTTT
TRBJ1-2 | TRBV18 | - | TRBD1 | CASSRTGDYGFTF | TGTGCCAGCTCCAGGACAGGGGACTATGGCTTCACCTTC
TRBJ2-5 | TRBV3-1 | many | - | CASSQAGQETQYF | TGTGCCAGCAGCCAGGCGGGCCAAGAGACCCAGTACTTC
TRBJ1-5 | TRBV28 | few | TRBD1 | CASSLSGQGNQPQHF | TGTGCCAGCAGTTTATCCGGACAGGGTAATCAACCCCAGCATTTT
TRBJ1-1 | TRBV5-1 | few | - | CASSSQGVRTEAFF | TGCGCCAGCAGCTCCCAAGGGGTTCGGACTGAAGCTTTCTTT
TRBJ2-1 | TRBV14 | few | TRBD2 | CASSQAGFWREGNEQFF | TGTGCCAGCAGCCAAGCCGGTTTCTGGCGGGAGGGGAATGAGCAGTTCTTC
TRBJ2-3 | TRBV15 | many | TRBD1 | CATSRDLGTGADTQYF | TGTGCCACCAGCAGAGACCTAGGGACAGGGGCAGATACGCAGTATTTT
TRBJ2-6 | TRBV29-1 | - | - | CSVVLGPGANVLTF | TGCAGCGTTGTCTTGGGCCCTGGGGCCAACGTCCTGACTTTC
TRBJ1-2 | TRBV5-6 | - | TRBD1 | CASSQTGTGRVEGGYTF | TGTGCCAGCAGCCAAACCGGGACAGGGAGAGTCGAGGGCGGCTACACCTTC
TRBJ2-7 | TRBV15 | - | TRBD2 | CATSVTSYYEQYF | TGTGCCACCAGCGTGACTAGCTACTACGAGCAGTACTTC
TRBJ2-1 | TRBV3-1 | - | TRBD1 | CASSQGGAGGEGEQFF | TGTGCCAGCAGCCAAGGCGGTGCAGGGGGCGAAGGGGAGCAGTTCTTC
TRBJ2-2 | TRBV29-1 | - | - | CSTLASNTGELFF | TGCAGCACCCTGGCCTCGAACACCGGGGAGCTGTTTTTT
TRBJ2-5 | TRBV28 | many | TRBD1 | CASSLSRDSQETQYF | TGTGCCAGCAGTTTATCCCGGGACAGCCAAGAGACCCAGTACTTC
TRBJ1-2 | TRBV2 | many | - | CASSELQGNGYTF | TGTGCCAGCAGTGAGCTCCAGGGTAACGGCTACACCTTC
TRBJ1-4 | TRBV19 | few | - | CASSTRGRTTNEKLFF | TGTGCCAGTAGTACCCGTGGACGGACAACTAATGAAAAACTGTTTTTT
TRBJ2-7 | TRBV12-3/TRBV12-4 | many | TRBD2 | CASTSSGGYEQYF | TGTGCCAGCACCTCCTCGGGGGGTTACGAGCAGTACTTC
TRBJ1-3 | TRBV5-1 | - | TRBD1 | CASSIFPGQGSGNTIYF | TGCGCCAGCAGCATTTTTCCGGGACAGGGATCTGGAAACACCATATATTTT
TRBJ2-5 | TRBV7-3 | many | - | CASSFGGRTRETQYF | TGTGCCAGCAGCTTCGGCGGGCGGACGCGGGAGACCCAGTACTTC
TRBJ2-2 | TRBV24-1 | - | TRBD1 | CATSGLDRGPGELFF | TGTGCCACCAGTGGCTTGGACAGGGGTCCCGGGGAGCTGTTTTTT
TRBJ2-7 | TRBV11-3 | many | - | CASSLDPATATYEQYF | TGTGCCAGCAGCTTAGATCCTGCGACAGCGACCTACGAGCAGTACTTC
TRBJ2-1 | TRBV5-4 | many | TRBD2 | CASSSGTSGTNEQFF | TGCGCCAGCAGCTCCGGGACTAGCGGCACCAATGAGCAGTTCTTC
TRBJ1-3 | TRBV28 | - | TRBD1 | CASSTRQGGYTIYF | TGTGCCAGCAGTACTCGACAGGGGGGGTACACCATATATTTT